This record covers a single T cell receptor (beta chain). This clone has just one count. Its specific antigen is unknown. No base qualities exist here, and no much larger clone lies one base off it. Genomic DNA was isolated from the sorted cells so that the TCRbeta CDR3 region could be sequenced. The immunoSEQ Assay was used to sequence the TCRbeta CDR3 regions. The clones in this table, taken by TCRdb from immuneACCESS, are in-frame only. Not every clone is retained; where verified, under half of the shortfall comes from an unresolved V gene, and the cause of the rest is unknown. The sample table contains roughly 100,000 clones; only one count was recorded for approximately 86% of them. About 3.8% of the sample belongs to the ten largest clones. The record originates from a study of OX40 agonist ivuxolimab in advanced cancers. About the investigation overall: Ivuxolimab was an agonistic, fully human IgG2 monoclonal antibody directed against OX40 (CD134), a costimulatory receptor. Intravenous ivuxolimab was administered to patients every 2 weeks at six dose levels: 0.01, 0.1, 0.3, 1.5, 3 and 10 mg/kg. Of the roughly 52 dose-escalation patients, hepatocellular carcinoma was present in around 20, melanoma in approximately 15, renal cell carcinoma in 9 and head and neck cancer in 9. In the dose-escalation cohort, roughly four fifths of patients were male, and the mean age was approximately 60 years, with a range of 23 to 79. Patients were allowed to have had prior anti-PD-1, anti-PD-L1 or anti-CTLA-4 therapy, and more than 35% of the dose-escalation patients had been treated with checkpoint inhibitors. Partial responses occurred in three dose-escalation patients: two with cutaneous melanoma and one with hepatocellular carcinoma. The purpose of peripheral TCRbeta sequencing was to test whether ivuxolimab changed TCR sequence diversity and led to clonal T-cell expansion. The paper reports the monotherapy dose-escalation portion (N = 52 patients) of the phase I ivuxolimab trial. Here is what the overall study found, with its caveats: Clonal expansion of both CD4+ and CD8+ blood T cells was observed from baseline to week 6 at doses 0.1 to 3.0 mg/kg. In partial responders in the 0.1-3.0 mg/kg groups, normalized peripheral clonal expansion was found to be among the lowest, especially among CD8+ T cells. After ivuxolimab, expanded clones were on average more numerous among CD8+ T cells than among CD4+ T cells. Low levels of normalized T-cell clonal expansion were also seen in some patients who did not respond. The antigen specificity of the clonally expanded peripheral T cells was not determined.

In the germline V gene, CDR1 corresponds to KGHSH and CDR2 to LQKENI. The cysteine opens and the phenylalanine closes a CDR3 of 12 amino acids. Only the CDR3 DNA is retained, 36 bases long and in frame from the first base. Deletion took 3 bases off V and 1 base off J, with a span of 3 bases between the germline ends. The trial excluded patients who had a history of autoimmune disease or who were on systemic immunosuppression. Peripheral blood for TCR sequencing was collected from all dose cohorts at baseline, on cycle 4 day 1, and on cycle 7 day 1. Samples were obtained from an open-label, multicenter, first-in-human phase I dose-escalation trial of ivuxolimab. Adults with locally advanced or metastatic head and neck squamous cell, hepatocellular, melanoma or renal cell carcinoma were enrolled in the trial. Before TCR sequencing, CD4+ T cells and CD8+ T cells were sorted from peripheral blood as separate populations.

The chain is made from TRBV18 and TRBJ2-5; the D gene identity is not certain. This TCR derives from an adult with an advanced solid tumor such as melanoma, head and neck, liver or kidney cancer. The sequencing used CD4+ or CD8+ T cells sorted from blood, collected in a trial of the OX40 agonist ivuxolimab. The base sequence is TGTGCCAGCTCACCGCGCCAAGAGACCCAGTACTTC. This yields the protein CASSPRQETQYF.